This T cell receptor beta chain appears in the sequencing data of a study of T-cell memory formation after mild COVID-19. CDR1 and CDR2 from the germline V gene are DFQATT and SNEGSKA (reference sequence). The length of the CDR3 is 15 residues. The V end lost 6 bases, the J end lost 0 bases, and 15 bases lay between the germline ends. Constant-segment primers and 5'RACE yielded cDNA libraries for TCR alpha and TCR beta, each carrying sample barcodes and UMIs. One entry per CDR3 protein results from TCRdb running MiXCR on the 5' RACE reads. The sample carries 550,000 to 700,000 distinct CDR3 sequences, approximately 19% recorded once.

The chain couples TRBV20-1 to TRBJ2-1, with D perhaps given as TRBD1 or TRBD2 (5 bases each). The receptor was derived from an adult woman who had mild COVID-19 (a few samples of this study predate the infection). Cell type and time point are not known. Sequencing used PBMCs or a T cell subset sorted from them (not recorded which). CDR3 amino acids: CSARGPLSSYNEQFF. The CDR3 nucleotides are TGCAGTGCACGGGGACCGCTTAGCTCCTACAATGAGCAGTTCTTC.